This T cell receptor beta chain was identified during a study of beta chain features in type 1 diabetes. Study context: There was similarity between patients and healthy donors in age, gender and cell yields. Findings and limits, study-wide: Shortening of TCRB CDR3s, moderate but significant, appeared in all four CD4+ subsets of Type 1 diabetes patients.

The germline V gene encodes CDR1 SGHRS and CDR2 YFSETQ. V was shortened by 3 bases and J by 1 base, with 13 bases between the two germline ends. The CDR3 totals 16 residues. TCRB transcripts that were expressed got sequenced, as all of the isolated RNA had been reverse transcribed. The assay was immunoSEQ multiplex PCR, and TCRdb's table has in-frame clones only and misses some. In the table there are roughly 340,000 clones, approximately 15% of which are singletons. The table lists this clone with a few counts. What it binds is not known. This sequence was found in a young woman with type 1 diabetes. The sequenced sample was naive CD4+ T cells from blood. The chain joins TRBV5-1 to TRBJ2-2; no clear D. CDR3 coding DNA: TGCGCCAGCAGCTCGGCCCCACGAGGGAACACCGGGGAGCTGTTTTTT. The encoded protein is CASSSAPRGNTGELFF.